These 30 T cell receptor beta chains share one sample of origin, sequenced in a study of T cell repertoires in cytomegalovirus infection. MiXCR, run by TCRdb on the reads, gives a single entry per CDR3 protein. The sample contains some 200,000 distinct CDR3 sequences, around 20% of which appear only once. Sequencing used PBMCs. These receptors were obtained from a human donor in good health (CMV status not recorded). Some clones in this sample may be carry-over from other donors' samples.

The rearrangement uses TRBV29-1 and TRBJ2-6; a possible D gene is TRBD2 (6 bases). This CDR3 region has 13 residues. Germline lookup yields CDR1 SQVTM and CDR2 ANQGSEA. V lost 6 bases to trimming and J lost 3 bases, with 9 bases between them. The CDR3 region is CSVLGGGANVLTF. The DNA of the CDR3 is TGCAGCGTCCTGGGGGGTGGGGCCAACGTCCTGACTTTC.

The chain employs TRBV20-1 and TRBJ2-2, with 10 bases lining up with TRBD2. The CDR3 spans 15 residues. The germline V gene has CDR1 DFQATT and CDR2 SNEGSKA (reference sequence). The trim removed 0 bases at V and 8 bases at J, leaving 6 bases unmatched. The CDR3 here is CSARDGASGSGELFF. DNA of the CDR3: TGCAGTGCTAGAGATGGCGCTAGCGGGAGTGGGGAGCTGTTTTTT.

This clonotype was found many times. The V gene is TRBV7-8, the J gene TRBJ2-7, with no clear D. The V end lost 1 base, the J end lost 3 bases, and 13 bases lay between the germline ends. Per germline, CDR1 SGHVS and CDR2 FQNEAQ. The CDR3 has 15 residues. The DNA for the CDR3 is TGTGCCAGCAGCTTAGTTGGCGGTAATTTCTACGAGCAGTACTTC. It is translated as CASSLVGGNFYEQYF.

The chain recombines TRBV5-5 with TRBJ2-7; weak D call: TRBD2 (6 bases). CDR3 length: 14 amino acids. The V end lost 1 base, the J end lost 5 bases, and 13 bases lay between the germline ends. Per the germline V gene, CDR1 is SGHKS and CDR2 is YYEKEE (reference sequence). CDR3 residues: CASSLTGVYHEQYF. DNA for the CDR3: TGTGCCAGCAGCTTGACGGGAGTGTACCACGAGCAGTACTTC.

V is TRBV24-1 and J is TRBJ2-3; 11 bases are a match to TRBD2. This CDR3 has 15 residues. The trim removed 5 bases at V and 8 bases at J, leaving 8 bases unmatched. Germline V lookup: CDR1 KGHDR, CDR2 SFDVKD. As DNA, the CDR3 is TGTGCCACCAGTGGGGGGACTAGCGGTACCACTACGCAGTATTTT. Encoded protein: CATSGGTSGTTTQYF.

V and J are TRBV7-9 and TRBJ1-2; possible D gene TRBD1, 6 bases. Germline lookup yields CDR1 SEHNR and CDR2 FQNEAQ (reference sequence). V lost 4 bases to trimming and J lost 0 bases, with 12 bases between them. The CDR3 runs 15 residues. CDR3 protein: CASSSRGHPNYGYTF. CDR3 in DNA: TGTGCCAGCAGCTCAAGGGGACATCCTAACTATGGCTACACCTTC.

This clonotype was detected a few times. This chain joins TRBV19 and TRBJ2-2, with TRBD2 identical over 11 bases. CDR1 and CDR2 from the germline V gene are LNHDA and SQIVND (reference sequence). This CDR3 spans 15 amino acids. Trimming took 7 bases from V and 4 from J; bases not matched to a gene: 5. CDR3 sequence: CASNRGTSGTGELFF. The CDR3 DNA reads as TGTGCCAGTAATAGGGGGACTAGCGGCACCGGGGAGCTGTTTTTT.

This clonotype was detected ten times or more. The V call is TRBV12-3 or TRBV12-4, the J call TRBJ2-3; D call uncertain. This CDR3 is 18 amino acids long. Trimming stripped 3 bases from V and 0 bases from J, with 19 bases between. The CDR3 is CASSLESRLGSSTDTQYF. CDR3 nucleotides: TGTGCCAGCAGTTTGGAAAGTCGGTTAGGATCTAGCACAGATACGCAGTATTTT.

Remarks on this clonotype: One base away lies a much larger clone, so this may be a sequencing read error. The rearrangement joins TRBV25-1 to TRBJ1-1; maybe TRBD1 (6 bases). V lost 8 bases and J 6 bases, leaving 22 bases between the germline ends. CDR1 is MGHDK, CDR2 SYGVNS, per germline. The CDR3 is 15 amino acids. The CDR3 region is CASCPMGAGFAEAFF. Here the CDR3 DNA reads TGTGCCAGCTGTCCGATGGGGGCAGGGTTCGCTGAAGCTTTCTTT. The full variable domain, rest sourced from reference TRBV25-1 and TRBJ1-1, is EADIYQTPRYLVIGTGKKITLECSQTMGHDKMYWYQQDPGMELHLIHYSYGVNSTEKGDLSSESTVSRIRTEHFPLTLESARPSHTSQYLCASCPMGAGFAEAFFGQGTRLTVV.

This clonotype was counted a few times. DNA of the CDR3: TGTGCTAGTGGTTTACACAGACAGGACACCGGGGAGCTGTTTTTT. It yields the protein CASGLHRQDTGELFF. V is TRBV12-5 and J is TRBJ2-2; D might be TRBD1 (6 bases). The V end was cut by 3 bases, the J end by 3 bases, with 11 bases between. The V gene's germline CDR1 is LGHNT and CDR2 FRNRAP. The CDR3 contains 15 residues.

This chain uses TRBV7-8 with TRBJ2-3; D is undetermined. The CDR3 runs to 12 residues. The germline CDR1 and CDR2 sequences are SGHVS and FQNEAQ. Deletions cut 1 base from V and 9 bases from J, with 8 bases between. The CDR3: CASSLGRMTQYF. DNA of the CDR3: TGTGCCAGCAGCTTAGGGCGGATGACGCAGTATTTT.

In its sample, this clonotype was seen a few times. The rearrangement links TRBV29-1 to TRBJ2-3, with a weak D call TRBD1 (5 bases). Germline V gene data show CDR1 as SQVTM and CDR2 as ANQGSEA. Trimming cost V 6 bases and J 0 bases, with 7 bases left between them. CDR3 length equals 12 residues. The CDR3 protein is CSVTASTDTQYF. In DNA form, the CDR3 reads TGCAGCGTGACAGCTAGCACAGATACGCAGTATTTT.

There are many counts of this clonotype. The chain joins TRBV7-2 to TRBJ1-4; 7 nucleotides align to TRBD1. CDR1 is SGHTA and CDR2 is FQGNSA in the germline V gene. The CDR3 spans 17 residues. J lost 0 bases, V lost 2 bases, and 6 bases had no gene match. CDR3 region: CASSLSGQPATNEKLFF. DNA of the CDR3: TGTGCCAGCAGCTTATCGGGACAGCCTGCAACTAATGAAAAACTGTTTTTT.

This clonotype was found a few times. This chain joins TRBV6-1 and TRBJ1-5; weak D call: TRBD1 (5 bases). The CDR3 sequence is 13 residues long. The germline V and J ends were trimmed by 8 bases and 4 bases, with 12 bases remaining between them. Per germline, CDR1 MNHNS and CDR2 SASEGT. CDR3 residues: CASGETVNQPQHF. The CDR3 DNA sequence: TGTGCCAGCGGGGAGACAGTAAATCAGCCCCAGCATTTT.

This clonotype came up many times. The chain couples TRBV7-8 to TRBJ2-5, with 14 positions matching TRBD2. J gave up 4 bases and V 1 base, and 5 bases lay outside the gene matches. The CDR3 covers 17 residues. Germline V gives CDR1 SGHVS, CDR2 FQNEAQ. The CDR3 DNA is TGTGCCAGCAGCTTAGGTGGGACTAGCGGGGGACTAGAGACCCAGTACTTC. Residues: CASSLGGTSGGLETQYF.

This clonotype has ten or more counts. The V call is TRBV7-2, the J call TRBJ1-6; TRBD1 is a possible D gene (5 bases). The CDR3 is 16 residues long. In germline, CDR1 is SGHTA, CDR2 FQGNSA. V lost 5 bases to trimming and J lost 6 bases, with 17 bases between them. The CDR3 protein is CASSQGLGDFNSPLHF. The DNA of the CDR3 is TGTGCCAGCAGCCAAGGTCTCGGGGACTTTAATTCACCCCTCCACTTT.

This clonotype has only a few counts. V gene TRBV6-1 combines with J gene TRBJ1-2; D unresolved. Trimming shortened V by 1 base and J by 2 bases, and 8 bases separated the two germline ends. In germline, CDR1 is MNHNS, CDR2 SASEGT. The CDR3 runs 14 residues. This CDR3 reads CASSEEYGNYGYTF. In DNA form, the CDR3 reads TGTGCCAGCAGTGAAGAGTACGGGAACTATGGCTACACCTTC.

The rearrangement joins TRBV20-1 to TRBJ1-2; 7 nucleotides align to TRBD1. The germline V gene encodes CDR1 DFQATT and CDR2 SNEGSKA (reference sequence). This CDR3 comprises 13 residues. The V and J ends lost 6 bases and 3 bases, in that order; junction bases with no gene match: 7. The CDR3 nucleotides are TGCAGTGCCTCGCAGGGGGGTTACTATGGCTACACCTTC. It specifies CSASQGGYYGYTF.

In this sample, this clonotype turned up a few times. The chain is built from TRBV24-1 and TRBJ1-3; TRBD1 is a possible D gene (5 bases). CDR1 and CDR2 from the germline V gene are KGHDR and SFDVKD. V was shortened by 9 bases and J by 2 bases, with 16 bases between the two germline ends. This CDR3 comprises 15 residues. This CDR3 reads CATSAQGTAGNTIYF. The CDR3 DNA sequence: TGTGCCACCTCAGCCCAGGGAACTGCTGGAAACACCATATATTTT.

J is TRBJ2-2 and V is TRBV7-9, with 9 bases matching TRBD2. Germline V gives CDR1 SEHNR, CDR2 FQNEAQ (reference sequence). The V gene end was trimmed by 5 bases and the J gene end by 2 bases; junction bases not matched to a gene: 3. The CDR3 totals 15 residues. CDR3 region: CASSPSGKNTGELFF. In DNA, the CDR3 is TGTGCCAGCAGCCCTAGCGGGAAAAACACCGGGGAGCTGTTTTTT.

Regarding this clonotype: The CDR3 does not close with the conserved phenylalanine or tryptophan, likely indicating a read error. The V call is TRBV7-2, the J call TRBJ2-5, with 9 bases lining up with TRBD2. V lost 3 bases, J lost 4 bases, and 3 bases stayed unmatched. CDR3 length: 14 residues. CDR1 is SGHTA and CDR2 is FQGNSA in the germline V gene. The CDR3 DNA follows: TGTGCCAGCAGCTTGCTAGCGGGAAGAGAGACCCAGTACCTC. As protein: CASSLLAGRETQYL.

The chain joins TRBV5-4 to TRBJ1-6, with no clear D. Germline V lookup: CDR1 SGHNT, CDR2 YYREEE (reference sequence). The CDR3 loop spans 16 amino acids. Trimming stripped 4 bases from V and 2 bases from J, with 13 bases between. The CDR3 nucleotides read TGTGCCAGCAGCCGCGAAAGTAGGACCTATAATTCACCCCTCCACTTT. Its translation is CASSRESRTYNSPLHF.

As concerns this clonotype: It may be a read error: a sequence one base away is much more abundant. The chain has TRBV6-5 and TRBJ1-5; maybe TRBD1 (5 bases). CDR3 length: 17 residues. Looked up from germline, CDR1 is MNHEY and CDR2 is SVGAGI. V lost 6 bases to trimming and J lost 0 bases, with 18 bases between them. In DNA, the CDR3 is TGTGCCAGCAGCACAAATCGGGACTTTTATAGCAATCAGCCCCAGCATTTT. It yields the protein CASSTNRDFYSNQPQHF.

This clonotype was counted a few times. V is TRBV28 and J is TRBJ1-5; D ambiguous. Germline lookup yields CDR1 MDHEN and CDR2 SYDVKM. There are 18 residues in the CDR3. The germline V and J ends were trimmed by 2 bases and 6 bases, with 23 bases remaining between them. The CDR3 loop is CASSLISGRALRAQPQHF. In DNA, the CDR3 is TGTGCCAGCAGTTTAATTAGTGGAAGGGCCCTGAGGGCTCAGCCCCAGCATTTT.

This clonotype has only a few counts. The chain recombines TRBV12-5 with TRBJ2-3, with D uncertain. V lost 5 bases and J lost 0, with 12 bases in between. The length of the CDR3 is 15 residues. Germline CDR1 is LGHNT and CDR2 is FRNRAP. The CDR3 region has the DNA TGTGCTAGTGGTGTTAGGGTACTTAGCACAGATACGCAGTATTTT. Translating it yields CASGVRVLSTDTQYF. The full variable domain, in which reference TRBV12-5 and TRBJ2-3 provide the parts outside the CDR3, is DARVTQTPRHKVTEMGQEVTMRCQPILGHNTVFWYRQTMMQGLELLAYFRNRAPLDDSGMPKDRFSAEMPDATLATLKIQPSEPRDSAVYFCASGVRVLSTDTQYFGPGTRLTVL.

In this sample, this clonotype turned up a few times. The V gene is TRBV7-8, the J gene TRBJ2-5, with TRBD1 identical over 8 bases. The CDR3 has 16 amino acids. Trimming removed 2 bases from V and 4 bases from J; junction bases left unmatched: 9. Germline V gene lookup returns CDR1 SGHVS and CDR2 FQNEAQ. The CDR3 sequence: CASSLLNPGGAETQYF. Written as DNA, the CDR3 is TGTGCCAGCAGCTTATTAAATCCAGGGGGCGCAGAGACCCAGTACTTC.

This clonotype has just one count. The chain combines TRBV11-2 with TRBJ2-3; D may be TRBD2 (5 bases). Germline CDR1 reads SGHAT; CDR2 reads FQNNGV. The CDR3 has 14 residues. Trimming took off 5 bases at V and 5 bases at J, with 14 bases between the two ends. In nucleotides, the CDR3 is TGTGCCAGCAGCACCGTCGGAGGTATAGATACGCAGTATTTT. Protein: CASSTVGGIDTQYF.

This clonotype was detected ten times or more. This rearrangement joins TRBV6-1 to TRBJ2-3; no definite D call. This CDR3 region has 13 residues. Trimming shortened V by 2 bases and J by 1 base, and 4 bases separated the two germline ends. CDR1 and CDR2 from the germline V gene are MNHNS and SASEGT. The CDR3 nucleotides are TGTGCCAGCAGTGAAATCGGCACAGATACGCAGTATTTT. Translation: CASSEIGTDTQYF.

This clonotype was picked up a small number of times. This sequence joins TRBV2 and TRBJ2-1, with D tentatively TRBD2 (6 bases). The V gene lost 3 bases and the J gene lost 4 bases, with 10 bases spanning the gap. Germline lookup yields CDR1 SNHLY and CDR2 FYNNEI. The CDR3 extends over 14 amino acids. The CDR3 loop reads CASSEGLPYNEQFF. DNA of the CDR3: TGTGCCAGCAGTGAGGGACTTCCTTACAATGAGCAGTTCTTC.

This clonotype was observed many times. The genes are TRBV18 and TRBJ2-7; 11 positions agree with TRBD1. This CDR3 is 15 amino acids long. Germline V gene sequence: CDR1 KGHSH, CDR2 LQKENI. V shed 3 bases and J 0 bases; nucleotides not matched to a gene: 1. This chain's CDR3 is CASSPGTGGSYEQYF. DNA for the CDR3: TGTGCCAGCTCACCCGGGACAGGGGGCTCCTACGAGCAGTACTTC.